This T cell receptor beta chain was documented in a study of shared clonotypes between healthy human individuals. V was trimmed by 3 bases and J by 6 bases, leaving 17 bases between them. Germline V gene data show CDR1 as KGHSH and CDR2 as LQKENI. The length of the CDR3 is 15 residues. Study observations and caveats: Depth was large, yet rarefaction showed that sorted-subset sequencing was incomplete. Specimens sampled were limited to blood, with tissue repertoires likely differing. Naive CD4 clonotype sharing across several donors was approximately 5%.

Here immunoSEQ multiplex PCR was the method, and the copy in TCRdb shows in-frame clones only, minus some. The sample lists a few million clones, roughly 90% seen once, with about 0.41% in the top ten. About this clone: What it recognizes is unknown.

The rearrangement links TRBV18 to TRBJ1-1; maybe TRBD1 (6 bases). The sequence was obtained from a man younger than 35 in good health. Some clones in this sample may be carry-over from other donors' samples. Source material: naive CD4+ T cells from PBMCs. Subset denoted: CD45RA+ positively selected. The CDR3 sequence: CASSPVAGAVAEAFF. The CDR3 DNA sequence: TGTGCCAGCTCACCCGTGGCGGGGGCGGTGGCTGAAGCTTTCTTT.